The sample holds a few counts of the clone carrying this TCR beta chain. The antigen remains undetermined. In germline, CDR1 is MDHEN, CDR2 SYDVKM. V trimming: 6 bases; J trimming: 10 bases; junction bases outside the gene matches: 5. This CDR3 has 13 amino acids. This entry comes from a study of T cell repertoires in cytomegalovirus infection. Study as a whole: Both CMV infection and a matching HLA type were indicated by public TCR beta signatures.

Study results and limitations: Summed frequency of public TCR beta families distinguished CMV carriers with the relevant HLA. Dominant in the ex vivo response were TCR beta clonotypes restricted by HLA-C and specific for CMV.

TCRdb reprocessed the reads with MiXCR, giving one entry per CDR3 protein. The sample holds hundreds of thousands of distinct CDR3 sequences, roughly a quarter seen once. The receptor comes from a human donor in good health (CMV status not recorded). Some clones in this sample may be carry-over from other donors' samples. Sequencing used CD8+ T cells from PBMCs. The chain uses TRBV28 and TRBJ1-6; 8 nucleotides line up with TRBD1. The CDR3 region is CASRKTGDSPLHF. CDR3 in DNA: TGTGCCAGCAGGAAGACAGGGGACTCACCCCTCCACTTT.